This T cell receptor beta chain was sequenced in a study of OX40 agonist ivuxolimab in advanced cancers. Autoimmune disease history or systemic immunosuppression was exclusionary. Here immunoSEQ multiplex PCR was the method, and the copy in TCRdb shows in-frame clones only, minus some. The table lists fewer than 85,000 clones, about 80% of them singletons. This CDR3 has 15 amino acids. Germline V CDR1 and CDR2: KGHSH, LQKENI. Between the trimmed V and J ends, which lost 1 base and 6 bases, there was a span of 15 bases. General study results and limits: On average, a greater number of expanded clones characterised CD8+ T cells relative to CD4+.

Remarks on this clone: The antigen is unknown.

The clonotype comes from an adult with an advanced solid tumor such as melanoma, head and neck, liver or kidney cancer. V is TRBV18 and J is TRBJ1-1; D unclear. The sequences come from CD4+ or CD8+ T cells sorted from blood, collected in a trial of the OX40 agonist ivuxolimab. The CDR3 protein is CASSPRPLEPSEAFF. For the CDR3, the DNA is TGTGCCAGCTCACCACGGCCCCTCGAGCCGTCTGAAGCTTTCTTT.